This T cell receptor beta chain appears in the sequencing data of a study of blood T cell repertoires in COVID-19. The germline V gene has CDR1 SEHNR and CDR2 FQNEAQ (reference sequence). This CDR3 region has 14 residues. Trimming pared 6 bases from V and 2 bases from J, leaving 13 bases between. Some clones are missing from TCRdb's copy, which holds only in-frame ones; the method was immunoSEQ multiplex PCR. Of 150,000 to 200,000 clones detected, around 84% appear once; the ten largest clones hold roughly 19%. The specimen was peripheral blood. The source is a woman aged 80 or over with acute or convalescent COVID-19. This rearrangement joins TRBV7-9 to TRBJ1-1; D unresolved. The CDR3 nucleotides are TGTGCCAGCAGTTTCCGAGAAATCAACACTGAAGCTTTCTTT. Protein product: CASSFREINTEAFF.